This T cell receptor (beta chain) emerged from a study of T cells expressing NK-cell markers. Study at large: Seven HCMV-seropositive donors and one seronegative donor made up the eight sequenced donors. Study-wide findings and caveats: Expanded NKG2C+ T cell clones were not confirmed as HCMV-specific. Dominant NKG2C+ clonotypes in six donors made up about 1.0-7.5% of CD8+ T cells.

Note on this clonotype: Its antigen is unknown.

Libraries used 5'RACE template switching adding universal primer site and UMIs. TCRdb reprocessed the 5' RACE reads; each CDR3 protein has one entry and no DNA is given. Here the sample table reports a few hundred thousand distinct CDR3 sequences. The CDR3 is 14 residues long. The chain recombines TRBV21-1 with TRBJ2-4. TRBV21-1 is listed as a pseudogene. This clonotype was sampled from a man aged 18 to 30 in good health. Sequencing used blood T cells: a sorted CD56 or NKG2C T cell subset, CD4+ or CD8+ T cells, or bulk PBMC T cells (not recorded which). CDR3 sequence reads: CASSKDLAKNIQYF.